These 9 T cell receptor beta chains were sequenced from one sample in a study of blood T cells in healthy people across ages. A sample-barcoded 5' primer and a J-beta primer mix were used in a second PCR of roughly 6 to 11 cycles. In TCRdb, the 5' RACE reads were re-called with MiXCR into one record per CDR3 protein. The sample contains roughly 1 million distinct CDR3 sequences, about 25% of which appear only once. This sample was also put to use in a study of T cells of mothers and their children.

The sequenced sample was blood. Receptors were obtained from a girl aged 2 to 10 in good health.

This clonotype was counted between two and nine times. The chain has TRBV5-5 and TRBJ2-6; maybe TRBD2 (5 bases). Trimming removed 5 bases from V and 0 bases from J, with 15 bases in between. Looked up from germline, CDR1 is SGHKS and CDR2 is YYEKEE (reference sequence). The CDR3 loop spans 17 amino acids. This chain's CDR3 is CASSGGSDLSGANVLTF. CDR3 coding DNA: TGTGCCAGCAGTGGCGGGTCCGATCTCTCTGGGGCCAACGTCCTGACTTTC.

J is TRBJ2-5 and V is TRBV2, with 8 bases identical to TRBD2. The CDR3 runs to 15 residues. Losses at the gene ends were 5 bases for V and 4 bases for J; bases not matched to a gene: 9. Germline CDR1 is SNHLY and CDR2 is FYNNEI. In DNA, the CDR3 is TGTGCCAGCAGTACCCTTCGCCTAGCGGGAGAGACCCAGTACTTC. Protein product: CASSTLRLAGETQYF. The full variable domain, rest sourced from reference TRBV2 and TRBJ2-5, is EPEVTQTPSHQVTQMGQEVILRCVPISNHLYFYWYRQILGQKVEFLVSFYNNEISEKSEIFDDQFSVERPDGSNFTLKIRSTKLEDSAMYFCASSTLRLAGETQYFGPGTRLLVL.

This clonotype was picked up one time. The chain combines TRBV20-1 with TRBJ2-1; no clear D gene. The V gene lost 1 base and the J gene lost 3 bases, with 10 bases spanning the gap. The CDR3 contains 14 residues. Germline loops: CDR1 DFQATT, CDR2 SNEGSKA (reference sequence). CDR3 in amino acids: CSARGLWDYNEQFF. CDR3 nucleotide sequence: TGCAGTGCTAGAGGGCTCTGGGACTACAATGAGCAGTTCTTC.

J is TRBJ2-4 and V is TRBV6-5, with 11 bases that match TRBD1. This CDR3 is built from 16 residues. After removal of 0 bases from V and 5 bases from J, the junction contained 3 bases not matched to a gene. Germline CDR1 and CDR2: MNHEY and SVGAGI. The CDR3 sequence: CASSYSEGQGENIQYF. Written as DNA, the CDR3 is TGTGCCAGCAGTTACTCGGAGGGACAGGGGGAAAACATTCAGTACTTC.

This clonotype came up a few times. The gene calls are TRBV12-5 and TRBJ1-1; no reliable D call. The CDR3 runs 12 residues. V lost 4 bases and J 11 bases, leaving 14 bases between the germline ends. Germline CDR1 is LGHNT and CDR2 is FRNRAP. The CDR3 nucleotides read TGTGCTAGTGGTTCCGGCTCTTCGTCGGCTTTCTTT. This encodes CASGSGSSSAFF.

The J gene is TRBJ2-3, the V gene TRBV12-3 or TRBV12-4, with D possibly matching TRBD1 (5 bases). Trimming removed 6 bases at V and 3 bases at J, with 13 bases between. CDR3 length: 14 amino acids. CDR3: CASSPRSGTDTQYF. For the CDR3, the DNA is TGTGCCAGCAGCCCGCGCTCAGGGACAGATACGCAGTATTTT.

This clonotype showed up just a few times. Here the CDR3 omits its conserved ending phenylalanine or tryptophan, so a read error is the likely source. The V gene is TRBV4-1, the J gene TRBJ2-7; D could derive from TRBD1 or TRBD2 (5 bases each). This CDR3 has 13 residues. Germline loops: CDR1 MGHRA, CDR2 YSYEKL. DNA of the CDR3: TGCGTCAGCAGCCAAGAGGGGTTGGGCGAGCAGTACCTC. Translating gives CVSSQEGLGEQYL.

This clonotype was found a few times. CDR3 nucleotides: TGTGCCAGTAACTTAGGTGGACTGTCTGAAGCTTTCTTT. Encoded protein: CASNLGGLSEAFF. The rearrangement uses TRBV19 and TRBJ1-1; D is ambiguous. Germline V gene sequence: CDR1 LNHDA, CDR2 SQIVND (reference sequence). Trimming left V 7 bases short and J 6 bases short, with 15 bases between. The CDR3 contains 13 residues. Complete variable domain (other parts from reference TRBV19 and TRBJ1-1): DGGITQSPKYLFRKEGQNVTLSCEQNLNHDAMYWYRQDPGQGLRLIYYSQIVNDFQKGDIAEGYSVSREKKESFPLTVTSAQKNPTAFYLCASNLGGLSEAFFGQGTRLTVV.

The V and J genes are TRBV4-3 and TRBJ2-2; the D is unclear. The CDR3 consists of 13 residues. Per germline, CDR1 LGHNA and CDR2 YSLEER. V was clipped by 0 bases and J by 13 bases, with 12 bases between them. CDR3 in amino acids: CASSQDDQPRLFF. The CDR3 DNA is TGCGCCAGCAGCCAAGATGACCAGCCGCGGCTGTTTTTT.